These 2 T cell receptor beta chains were sequenced from one sample in a study of OX40 agonist ivuxolimab in advanced cancers. Clones were sequenced by immunoSEQ multiplex PCR, and TCRdb holds only the in-frame ones, with some missing. The profile shows around 60,000 clones, roughly 84% of them singletons. Sequences were derived from CD4+ or CD8+ T cells sorted from blood, sampled in a trial of the OX40 agonist ivuxolimab. Receptor source: an adult with an advanced solid tumor such as melanoma, head and neck, liver or kidney cancer.

The chain employs TRBV7-2 and TRBJ2-7; D unclear. The CDR3 has 13 residues. V lost 5 bases to trimming and J lost 2 bases, with 10 bases between them. Germline CDR1 is SGHTA and CDR2 is FQGNSA. CDR3 protein: CASSQAAAYEQYF. Here the CDR3 DNA reads TGTGCCAGCAGCCAAGCTGCGGCCTACGAGCAGTACTTC.

The rearrangement links TRBV5-4 to TRBJ2-3; 10 bases fit TRBD1. The V gene end was trimmed by 4 bases and the J gene end by 4 bases; junction bases not matched to a gene: 6. CDR3 size: 15 residues. Germline CDR1 reads SGHNT; CDR2 reads YYREEE (reference sequence). CDR3 coding DNA: TGTGCCAGCAGCAGACAGGGGGCAAGCGCAGATACGCAGTATTTT. Translation: CASSRQGASADTQYF.